This T cell receptor beta chain was sequenced for a study of regulatory T cells in long-lasting Graves disease. Worth noting for this clonotype: The target antigen is unknown.

Sequencing libraries for TCR beta were prepared with iRepertoire HTBI primers and Arm-PCR of CDR3 regions. In the original workflow: 60 or so TRBV and 14 TRBJ segments were identified across samples. Using its own MiXCR run on the multiplex PCR reads, TCRdb lists one record per CDR3 protein. TCRdb's processing, not the authors' own work, is the source of the V and J calls. The sample holds around 400,000 distinct CDR3 sequences, about 15% seen once. The junction had 4 bases not matched to a gene; V was cut back by 1 base and J by 9 bases. The CDR3 extends over 16 amino acids. Germline V lookup: CDR1 LNHDA, CDR2 SQIVND (reference sequence). Time point denoted: newly diagnosed GD, antithyroid drugs for less than 3 months. RNA isolated from PBMCs was used to make the TCR library. The study, taken as a whole, reports: Lower TCR diversity was seen in persistent Graves' patients than in newly diagnosed ones. The study found persistent patients shared more public clonotypes (2,741) than new patients (roughly 880).

The sample also formed part of further work on T cells in Graves' hyperthyroidism and ophthalmopathy. That work contributes: The TCR CDR3 was amplified in a first-round RT-PCR using the HTBI primer set.

Specimen: peripheral blood mononuclear cells (PBMCs), collected at new diagnosis, from a patient treated with antithyroid drugs. The origin of this receptor is a woman aged 40 to 50 with Graves disease. The V and J genes are TRBV19 and TRBJ2-1, with 15 bases fitting TRBD2. The CDR3 DNA follows: TGTGCCAGTAGTATAGGGGGACTAGCGGGAGGAAGTGAGCAGTTCTTC. Translating it yields CASSIGGLAGGSEQFF.